This T cell receptor beta chain was obtained from a study of blood T cells in healthy people across ages (dated by TCRdb to the mid-2010s). About the full investigation: In model experiments, roughly one uniquely barcoded TCR beta cDNA molecule per two T cells was captured by template switching. Age-related changes in TCR beta repertoire diversity were measured in the study by deep sequencing normalized with unique cDNA molecular identifiers. The donors were split into four age groups: young (average around 17 years), middle-aged (roughly 40), aged (about 62) and long-lived (roughly 86). Donors of different ages were randomly distributed across sequencing lanes to avoid experimental bias. Two additional independent replicas of 1 million unique cDNA reads from the same blood draw were analyzed for two donors (one aged 18 to 29 and one aged 80 or older). Points the paper makes about the study in general: There was a strong correlation between observed TCR beta diversity and the percentage of naive T cells measured by flow cytometry. Donor CMV infection status was unknown, potentially confounding age-related changes in expanded clonotypes. As age increased, observed TCR beta diversity per million T cells dropped in a roughly linear way, and a significant reduction was already evident by age 40. The long-lived group showed more naive CD4+ T cells, fewer expanded clones and increased TCR diversity than the aged group, suggesting age selection. Estimates of total diversity based on one million sequenced T cells were regarded as lower bounds and as underestimates. Since profiling was done on bulk unsorted PBMCs, naive and antigen-experienced compartments could not be conclusively compared.

V gives up 4 bases and J gives up 2 bases, and the segment between their germline ends measures 10 bases. The CDR1 and CDR2 encoded by the germline V gene are SGHDT and YYEEEE. Including cysteine and phenylalanine, the CDR3 has 13 amino acids. Just CDR3 DNA is preserved here, 39 bases in frame from base 1. The 40 or so donors, aged about 6 to 95 years, were systemically healthy Caucasian individuals from Russia. Each donor gave ten milliliters of peripheral blood, drawn into EDTA-treated Vacutainer tubes. Ficoll-Paque density-gradient centrifugation was used to isolate PBMCs, with at least 7 million obtained per sample. Trizol reagent was used to extract total RNA from PBMCs, with at least 6 micrograms per sample. The percentages of naive CD45RAhigh/CD27high T cells were determined by flow cytometry on a PBMC aliquot from every donor. The library was obtained by 5' RACE. Sequencing took place on an Illumina HiSeq 2500. A second 7 to 11 cycle PCR used a sample-barcoded 5' primer and a J-beta primer mix. A template-switch 5' adaptor carrying 12 random nucleotides introduced a unique molecular identifier onto each TCR beta cDNA molecule. Each sample yielded at least 2.5 million CDR3-containing paired-end reads. First-strand cDNA was synthesized from all RNA with the Mint cDNA synthesis kit, primed by a TRBC-specific oligonucleotide. Following uracil-DNA glycosylase treatment, a first 18-cycle PCR with universal primers M1SS and BC2_uni_R was performed on all cDNA. Per the authors' processing: For normalization, 1 million high-quality reads were randomly selected from each sample, with every read carrying a distinct molecular identifier. Instead of being binned into consensus sequences, reads that shared molecular identifiers were thrown out. MiTCR, with a Q25 quality threshold and the strictest error-elimination algorithm, was used for CDR3 identification, clonotype clustering and error correction. Lower-bound total TCR beta diversity was estimated with a nonparametric unseen species model using Euler transformation. TCRdb itself trimmed the public reads at Q25 with fastp, ran MiXCR and retained productive beta chains. Entries that share a CDR3 protein sequence are merged under the most common genes and DNA. TCRdb, not the authors, supplied the V and J calls. The sample table contains around 790,000 distinct CDR3 sequences; only one count was recorded for about 42% of them. The ten largest clonotypes hold about 19% of the sample.

A note on this clonotype: Its antigen is currently not known. It has no much larger one-base neighbor in the sample; base qualities were not kept.

The receptor comes from a man aged 60-69 years in good health. The chain is assembled from TRBV5-6 and TRBJ2-7; no confident D gene assignment can be made. What was sequenced was blood. The base sequence is TGTGCCAGCAGCCCTGACGAGACCTACGAGCAGTACTTC. Its protein reads: CASSPDETYEQYF.